These 28 T cell receptor beta chains came from one sample sequenced in a study of PD-1 blockade in classical Hodgkin lymphoma. Generated by immunoSEQ multiplex PCR, the TCRdb table keeps only in-frame clones and is missing some. This table has approximately 65,000 clones, approximately 92% appearing once. Time point here: cycle 4 day 1 (C4D1), after around six weeks of nivolumab. Each patient experienced a relapse that followed autologous stem cell transplantation, and brentuximab vedotin exposure varied. The material was peripheral blood mononuclear cells (PBMCs), obtained before the fourth cycle of nivolumab. The receptors were sampled from a human donor with classical Hodgkin lymphoma.

The chain links TRBV19 to TRBJ1-1; D call uncertain. V was shortened by 3 bases and J by 2 bases, with 10 bases between the two germline ends. The CDR3 runs 14 residues. Germline V gene data show CDR1 as LNHDA and CDR2 as SQIVND (reference sequence). The DNA of the CDR3 is TGTGCCAGTAGTATTACGGGCTTTAACACTGAAGCTTTCTTT. It is translated as CASSITGFNTEAFF.

V gene TRBV18 combines with J gene TRBJ1-4; TRBD1 aligns across 10 bases. This CDR3 comprises 16 residues. V lost 6 bases to trimming and J lost 3 bases; unmatched junction nucleotides: 7. In germline, CDR1 is KGHSH, CDR2 LQKENI. This CDR3 is CASSQRDRGSNEKLFF. For the CDR3, the DNA is TGTGCCAGCTCCCAGAGGGACAGGGGATCTAATGAAAAACTGTTTTTT.

The chain couples TRBV4-1 to TRBJ1-5; D unresolved. This CDR3 spans 15 amino acids. Trimming left V 0 bases short and J 3 bases short, with 9 bases between. The germline V gene encodes CDR1 MGHRA and CDR2 YSYEKL. The CDR3 loop is CASSQDGRNNQPQHF. The CDR3 DNA is TGCGCCAGCAGCCAAGATGGACGGAACAATCAGCCCCAGCATTTT.

The chain uses TRBV4-1 and TRBJ1-1; TRBD1 is a possible D gene (5 bases). The V and J ends lost 1 base and 2 bases respectively, with 11 bases between them. CDR1 MGHRA and CDR2 YSYEKL come from the germline V gene. This CDR3 comprises 15 residues. As DNA, the CDR3 is TGCGCCAGCAGCCAAGCGGCGGGGACCAACACTGAAGCTTTCTTT. Its translation: CASSQAAGTNTEAFF.

This chain joins TRBV6-6 and TRBJ1-2; TRBD1 matches at 8 bases. Trimming cost V 2 bases and J 3 bases; bases outside gene matches: 5. Germline CDR1 reads MNHNY; CDR2 reads SVGAGI (reference sequence). The CDR3 runs to 15 residues. The chain's CDR3 is CASSYTQTGDYGYTF. The DNA for the CDR3 is TGTGCCAGCAGTTACACGCAGACAGGGGACTATGGCTACACCTTC.

V gene TRBV4-1 combines with J gene TRBJ2-5, with D maybe TRBD2 (6 bases). This CDR3 comprises 15 residues. V dropped 2 bases and J dropped 5 bases, with 15 bases sitting between them. Per the germline V gene, CDR1 is MGHRA and CDR2 is YSYEKL. The CDR3 spells CASSQTWYRGETQYF. The CDR3 DNA reads as TGCGCCAGCAGCCAAACATGGTATCGGGGGGAGACCCAGTACTTC.

This chain links TRBV5-1 with TRBJ2-2, with TRBD1 matching 8 bases. From germline, CDR1 is SGHRS and CDR2 YFSETQ. V was clipped by 4 bases and J by 3 bases; unmatched bases: 5. This CDR3 has 15 residues. This CDR3 is CASSEGDRHTGELFF. The CDR3 DNA reads as TGCGCCAGCAGCGAGGGGGACAGGCACACCGGGGAGCTGTTTTTT.

The V gene is TRBV27, the J gene TRBJ2-3; no definite D call. The V and J ends lost 2 bases and 0 bases respectively, with 6 bases between them. Germline CDR1 MNHEY, CDR2 SMNVEV (reference sequence). There are 14 residues in the CDR3. This chain's CDR3 is CASSLAVSTDTQYF. CDR3 DNA sequence: TGTGCCAGCAGTTTAGCAGTAAGCACAGATACGCAGTATTTT.

This clone came up once. The rearrangement joins TRBV10-3 to TRBJ2-3, with 7 bases lining up with TRBD2. Germline CDR1 reads ENHRY; CDR2 reads SYGVKD. The V segment lost 5 bases and the J segment 0 bases; nucleotides outside the gene matches: 5. The CDR3 sequence is 15 residues long. CDR3 in amino acids: CAISTERGSTDTQYF. The CDR3 bases are TGTGCCATCAGTACCGAGCGGGGTAGCACAGATACGCAGTATTTT.

V usage is TRBV27 and J usage is TRBJ1-2; TRBD1 matches 7 bases. Per the germline V gene, CDR1 is MNHEY and CDR2 is SMNVEV (reference sequence). The CDR3 is 14 residues long. The V gene end was trimmed by 5 bases and the J gene end by 2 bases; junction bases not matched to a gene: 5. The CDR3 coding sequence is TGTGCCAGCAGTCCGCAGACAGGGAACTATGGCTACACCTTC. Protein product: CASSPQTGNYGYTF.

V usage is TRBV10-3 and J usage is TRBJ2-1, with 11 bases aligning to TRBD2. Germline V gives CDR1 ENHRY, CDR2 SYGVKD. The CDR3 contains 15 residues. V shed 6 bases, J shed 2 bases, and the junction held 3 bases outside the gene matches. The CDR3 region has the DNA TGTGCCATCAGGACTAGCGGGACTACCTACAATGAGCAGTTCTTC. Translation: CAIRTSGTTYNEQFF.

This chain connects TRBV30 to TRBJ2-5; 7 bases align to TRBD2. V lost 2 bases, J lost 2 bases, and 5 bases stayed unmatched. CDR1 is GTSNPN and CDR2 is SVGIG in the germline V gene (reference sequence). CDR3 length: 14 amino acids. The CDR3 spells CAWSKASGQETQYF. In DNA, the CDR3 is TGTGCCTGGAGTAAGGCTAGCGGTCAAGAGACCCAGTACTTC.

This rearrangement joins TRBV5-6 to TRBJ1-4, with D perhaps TRBD1 (6 bases). The CDR3 has 15 residues. Germline CDR1 reads SGHDT; CDR2 reads YYEEEE. V was shortened by 4 bases and J by 7 bases, with 17 bases between the two germline ends. In nucleotides, the CDR3 is TGTGCCAGCAGCACAGCCGGGACACAGGGTGAAAAACTGTTTTTT. Its protein is CASSTAGTQGEKLFF.

The CDR3: CASSLAAFRSSYNEQFF. CDR3 in DNA: TGTGCCAGCAGTTTAGCGGCCTTCCGAAGCTCCTACAATGAGCAGTTCTTC. This chain links TRBV28 with TRBJ2-1; D unclear. The CDR3 covers 17 residues. The V and J ends lost 2 bases and 0 bases respectively, with 14 bases between them. The V gene's germline CDR1 is MDHEN and CDR2 SYDVKM.

The chain couples TRBV5-1 to TRBJ2-5, with D perhaps TRBD2 (6 bases). The DNA end lines up better with TRBJ2-7; the J call may be wrong. CDR1 is SGHRS and CDR2 is YFSETQ in the germline V gene. The CDR3 covers 15 residues. CDR3 amino acids: CASRLGGGRTYEQYF. The CDR3 DNA reads as TGCGCCAGCAGGCTGGGGGGAGGTCGCACCTACGAGCAGTACTTC.

The J gene is TRBJ2-5, the V gene TRBV10-1; D perhaps matches TRBD1 (5 bases). Trimming left V 2 bases short and J 5 bases short, with 18 bases between. This CDR3 region has 16 residues. Germline CDR1 WNHNN, CDR2 SYGVQD (reference sequence). In DNA, the CDR3 is TGCGCCAGCAGTGAGCCCACAGGTAAGGTCGGCGAGACCCAGTACTTC. It specifies CASSEPTGKVGETQYF.

This rearrangement joins TRBV19 to TRBJ1-2; TRBD1 matches 7 bases. Germline V gene sequence: CDR1 LNHDA, CDR2 SQIVND (reference sequence). The CDR3 is 15 amino acids. With 5 bases clipped from V and 4 bases from J, the junction kept 10 bases outside the gene matches. Written as DNA, the CDR3 is TGTGCCAGTAGTGGGACAGCCCGCGGTAGCTATGGCTACACCTTC. It translates to CASSGTARGSYGYTF.

The gene calls are TRBV7-9 and TRBJ2-5; 7 bases line up with TRBD2. Germline assignment: CDR1 SEHNR and CDR2 FQNEAQ (reference sequence). J gave up 0 bases and V 5 bases, and 9 bases lay outside the gene matches. The CDR3 is 16 amino acids. CDR3 region: CASSLPPAGYQETQYF. CDR3 coding DNA: TGTGCCAGCAGCCTTCCCCCAGCGGGGTACCAAGAGACCCAGTACTTC. The complete variable domain, with remaining parts taken from reference TRBV7-9 and TRBJ2-5, reads DTGVSQNPRHKITKRGQNVTFRCDPISEHNRLYWYRQTLGQGPEFLTYFQNEAQLEKSRLLSDRFSAERPKGSFSTLEIQRTEQGDSAMYLCASSLPPAGYQETQYFGPGTRLLVL.

The table lists this clone with a count of one. The rearrangement links TRBV28 to TRBJ2-5; 10 bases align to TRBD2. Germline V gene sequence: CDR1 MDHEN, CDR2 SYDVKM. With 3 bases clipped from V and 11 bases from J, the junction kept 9 bases outside the gene matches. The CDR3 loop spans 14 amino acids. The CDR3 DNA is TGTGCCAGCAGTTTCCGCCTAGCGGGAGAGTGTCAGTACTTC. Translation: CASSFRLAGECQYF.

This chain joins TRBV21-1 and TRBJ2-2. TRBV21-1 corresponds to a pseudogene. The CDR3 sequence is 12 residues long. The CDR3 nucleotides read TGTGCCAGCAGCAAGGGGACCGGGGAGCTGTTTTTT. The encoded protein is CASSKGTGELFF.

The CDR3 bases are TGTGCCAGCACCTCTGGGGGACTTGAAGCTTTCTTT. As protein: CASTSGGLEAFF. This chain uses TRBV6-5 with TRBJ1-1; maybe TRBD1 (5 bases). V shed 7 bases and J shed 7 bases, with 13 bases lying between them. From germline, CDR1 is MNHEY and CDR2 SVGAGI. The CDR3 sequence is 12 residues long.

The rearrangement joins TRBV11-2 to TRBJ2-1; the match to TRBD2 covers 7 bases. With 1 base clipped from V and 8 bases from J, the junction kept 2 bases outside the gene matches. The CDR3 runs 13 residues. Germline loops: CDR1 SGHAT, CDR2 FQNNGV. The CDR3 region is CASSLGSGDEQFF. CDR3 DNA: TGTGCCAGCAGCTTAGGGAGCGGGGATGAGCAGTTCTTC.

The chain carries TRBV5-1 and TRBJ2-1, with TRBD2 as a possible D gene (6 bases). V shed 7 bases and J shed 4 bases, with 15 bases lying between them. The CDR3 sequence is 14 residues long. Per germline, CDR1 SGHRS and CDR2 YFSETQ. In DNA, the CDR3 is TGCGCCAGCGCGGCGGGGTCGGGTTACAATGAGCAGTTCTTC. It codes for CASAAGSGYNEQFF.

The V call is TRBV2, the J call TRBJ2-5; possible D gene TRBD2, 6 bases. Deletions cut 8 bases from V and 0 bases from J, with 10 bases between. Germline lookup yields CDR1 SNHLY and CDR2 FYNNEI. The CDR3 contains 13 residues. As DNA, the CDR3 is TGTGCCAGCCCCAGACTAGACCAAGAGACCCAGTACTTC. This translates into CASPRLDQETQYF.

The J gene is TRBJ1-2, the V gene TRBV6-5; D remains ambiguous. The germline V gene encodes CDR1 MNHEY and CDR2 SVGAGI. V gave up 2 bases and J gave up 5 bases, with 9 bases separating them. This CDR3 is built from 13 residues. DNA of the CDR3: TGTGCCAGCAGTTACGGAGGGTGGTATGGCTACACCTTC. This gives the protein CASSYGGWYGYTF.

The chain's CDR3 is CAGGQGVLTEAFF. The DNA for the CDR3 is TGTGCCGGTGGGCAGGGGGTCCTCACTGAAGCTTTCTTT. V is TRBV7-9 and J is TRBJ1-1; TRBD1 matches 7 bases. J gave up 4 bases and V 11 bases, and 10 bases lay outside the gene matches. CDR3 size: 13 residues. Germline values: CDR1 SEHNR, CDR2 FQNEAQ (reference sequence).

V gene TRBV6-1 combines with J gene TRBJ1-5; D perhaps matches TRBD1 (5 bases). This CDR3 has 14 amino acids. V lost 6 bases, J lost 9 bases, and 18 bases lay in between. Germline lookup yields CDR1 MNHNS and CDR2 SASEGT. The CDR3 bases are TGTGCCAGCAGGGGGGAGTTTCCCCGGTTGCCCCAGCATTTT. Its protein product is CASRGEFPRLPQHF.

The chain has TRBV28 and TRBJ2-1; D remains ambiguous. The CDR3 has 12 amino acids. Trimming removed 4 bases from V and 6 bases from J, with 7 bases in between. Germline V gene data show CDR1 as MDHEN and CDR2 as SYDVKM. This CDR3 reads CASSSGLNEQFF. The DNA of the CDR3 is TGTGCCAGCAGTTCGGGCCTCAATGAGCAGTTCTTC.